This is a list of T cell receptor beta chains from one sample in a study of blood T cells in healthy people across ages. MiXCR, run by TCRdb on the 5' RACE reads, gives a single entry per CDR3 protein. The profile covers about 580,000 distinct CDR3 sequences, with 40% to 55% appearing a single time and 20% to 25% taken by the ten largest. The sequenced material came from blood. These receptors were obtained from a man of 80 years or more in good health. Each CDR3 is given with its conserved first and last residue.

>18|TRBV20-1
CSARGPLRLAGSYNEQFF
>15|TRBV28
CASSLSEESTDTQYF
>14|TRBV20-1
CSARQGSTNEKLFF
>14|TRBV5-1
CASGSGTGTDTQYF
>17|TRBV7-2
CASSLNRGTSGINEQFF
>16|TRBV18
CASSPGRVDSNQPQHF
>16|TRBV4-3
CASSQIGDRVRETQYF
>16|TRBV9
CASSAGLARRRETQYF
>14|TRBV7-2
CASSLGRTNTEAFF
>12|TRBV9
CASSVAPNEQFF
>15|TRBV2
CASSEQGARVGELFF
>16|TRBV6-2/TRBV6-3
CASSYSKAGNTGELFF
>16|TRBV12-3/TRBV12-4
CASSYPGTGGADTQYF
>11|TRBV14
CASSHGPEQYF
>13|TRBV12-3/TRBV12-4
CASSYYSGETQYF
>14|TRBV7-9
CASAQQGAYNEQFF
>16|TRBV9
CASSVDPGAGQETQYF
>14|TRBV25-1
CASSRGVGQSGYTF
>14|TRBV25-1
CASSESGQVDEQYF
>15|TRBV7-2
CASSLETQDYNEQFF
>14|TRBV20-1
CSARSRTSTDTQYF
>16|TRBV7-2
CASSLAKGALNYGYTF
>16|TRBV21-1
CASSKAMGQRNTEAFF
>15|TRBV10-3
CAIGESGGAPYEQYF
>14|TRBV7-2
CASSYFGGQETQYF
>13|TRBV29-1
CSSTGALNTEAFF
>16|TRBV11-1
CASSFLETSNTDEQFF
>14|TRBV4-3
CASSQVRGQETQYF
>18|TRBV7-6
CASSLEVAHSRSYNEQFF
>15|TRBV20-1
CSATGTSGSTDTQYF
>13|TRBV4-3
CASSRERTAEQYF
>16|TRBV14
CASSQLGRHVQDTQYF
>13|TRBV7-2
CASSKQANTEAFF
>15|TRBV12-3/TRBV12-4
CASRVSGGDTGELFF
>14|TRBV10-3
CAIRGMTANTEAFF
>16|TRBV6-6
CASSYPQGQDRLAQYF
>14|TRBV10-3
CAISEVEFYNEQFF
>13|TRBV20-1
CSGKRGGGNEQFF
>15|TRBV20-1
CSASARGLAGETQYF
>17|TRBV10-3
CAISRQGLNSGANVLTF
>13|TRBV7-2
CASSLRSGDEQYF
>14|TRBV5-1
CASSFGQSYNEQFF
>16|TRBV7-2
CASSWTSASSYNEQFF
>15|TRBV5-1
CASSRAQAILNEQFF
>12|TRBV7-9
CASSRNSDTQYF
>14|TRBV20-1
CSAAGLAPGNEQFF
>14|TRBV15
CATSRRQPTYEQYF
>16|TRBV5-1
CASSLAVGPPTDTQYF
>14|TRBV12-3/TRBV12-4
CASSPSGRRREQYF
>16|TRBV29-1
CSVGLREGYSNQPQHF
>17|TRBV12-3/TRBV12-4
CASTFRSRDRANYGYTF
>14|TRBV9
CASSGKRGDNEQFF
>14|TRBV11-3
CASSLGSAQETQYF